These 20 T cell receptor beta chains share one sample of origin, sequenced in a study of CD8 T cells in ankylosing spondylitis. TCRdb called the 5' RACE reads again in MiXCR, with one record for every CDR3 protein. Counted here are fewer than 400,000 distinct CDR3 sequences, roughly 14% occurring once; the ten biggest clones make up around 1%. The sequencing input was blood, either unsorted or a sorted T cell fraction (not recorded which). The receptor source for this set is a male donor with ankylosing spondylitis or in good health (not recorded which).

This clonotype was recorded at least ten times. The chain recombines TRBV20-1 with TRBJ1-5, with D unresolved. V was clipped by 3 bases and J by 0 bases, with 6 bases between them. The CDR3 consists of 13 residues. Per germline, CDR1 DFQATT and CDR2 SNEGSKA (reference sequence). The CDR3 loop reads CSARGASNQPQHF. In DNA, the CDR3 is TGCAGTGCTAGGGGAGCTAGCAATCAGCCCCAGCATTTT.

This clonotype appeared a few times. V and J are TRBV10-2 and TRBJ2-5, with 8 bases lining up with TRBD2. This CDR3 has 13 amino acids. CDR1 and CDR2 (germline): WSHSY, SAAADI. V lost 5 bases to trimming and J lost 4 bases; unmatched junction nucleotides: 3. The CDR3 region is CASSLREVETQYF. The CDR3 bases are TGCGCCAGCAGTTTGCGGGAGGTAGAGACCCAGTACTTC.

The gene calls are TRBV20-1 and TRBJ2-2, with a tentative D call TRBD2 (5 bases). The CDR3 sequence is 12 residues long. Looked up from germline, CDR1 is DFQATT and CDR2 is SNEGSKA (reference sequence). The ends were cut back, 6 bases at V and 6 bases at J, with 11 bases in the middle. CDR3 coding DNA: TGCAGTGCAGTACACGGGGCCGGGGAGCTGTTTTTT. Residues: CSAVHGAGELFF.

V and J are TRBV5-6 and TRBJ2-3; no definite D call. The V gene lost 2 bases and the J gene lost 0 bases, with 10 bases spanning the gap. This CDR3 has 15 residues. Germline loops: CDR1 SGHDT, CDR2 YYEEEE. CDR3 residues: CASSFGKGSTDTQYF. CDR3 coding DNA: TGTGCCAGCAGCTTCGGAAAAGGGAGCACAGATACGCAGTATTTT.

A few counts support this clonotype. This chain links TRBV5-1 with TRBJ2-7; TRBD1 is a possible D gene (6 bases). CDR1 and CDR2 (germline): SGHRS, YFSETQ. The CDR3 loop spans 12 amino acids. V was shortened by 4 bases and J by 5 bases, with 10 bases between the two germline ends. Written as DNA, the CDR3 is TGCGCCAGCAGCGTACAGGGTCACGAGCAGTACTTC. Residues: CASSVQGHEQYF.

The CDR3 sequence: CASSYGRTVDGETQYF. CDR3 coding DNA: TGTGCCAGCAGTTACGGGCGAACAGTAGACGGAGAGACCCAGTACTTC. The gene calls are TRBV6-5 and TRBJ2-5; D gene uncertain. Trimming took 2 bases from V and 4 from J, leaving 17 bases between them. CDR3 length: 16 residues. Per the germline V gene, CDR1 is MNHEY and CDR2 is SVGAGI.

The sample holds a few counts of this clonotype. The chain recombines TRBV6-6 with TRBJ1-1; D perhaps matches TRBD1 (6 bases). Per the germline V gene, CDR1 is MNHNY and CDR2 is SVGAGI (reference sequence). Trimming left V 5 bases short and J 5 bases short, with 12 bases between. This CDR3 is 13 amino acids long. CDR3 residues: CASSRTGQTEAFF. The CDR3 DNA reads TGTGCCAGCAGTAGGACTGGACAGACTGAAGCTTTCTTT.

Only a few counts were recorded for this clonotype. The chain couples TRBV5-1 to TRBJ1-4, with D possibly TRBD1 on 6 matching bases. Trimming left V 0 bases short and J 1 base short, with 7 bases between. Germline V gene data show CDR1 as SGHRS and CDR2 as YFSETQ. The CDR3 runs 15 residues. In DNA form, the CDR3 reads TGCGCCAGCAGCTTGGAGACAGGAACTAATGAAAAACTGTTTTTT. It specifies CASSLETGTNEKLFF.

The V gene is TRBV6-5, the J gene TRBJ2-2, with 7 bases aligning to TRBD2. V trimming: 2 bases; J trimming: 1 base; junction bases outside the gene matches: 7. This CDR3 comprises 17 residues. The germline gives CDR1 MNHEY, CDR2 SVGAGI. CDR3 residues: CASSYPTWGGNTGELFF. The CDR3 DNA sequence: TGTGCCAGCAGTTACCCTACGTGGGGGGGGAACACCGGGGAGCTGTTTTTT.

This clonotype was detected only a few times. V is TRBV10-1 and J is TRBJ2-7; 12 nucleotides agree with TRBD1. The V gene's germline CDR1 is WNHNN and CDR2 SYGVQD (reference sequence). V lost 5 bases to trimming and J lost 6 bases; unmatched junction nucleotides: 5. The CDR3 runs 14 residues. The DNA of the CDR3 is TGCGCCAGCAGTTCCGGGACAGGGGGCTTCGAGCAGTACTTC. This sequence encodes CASSSGTGGFEQYF.

This clonotype has at least ten counts. The chain couples TRBV12-3 or TRBV12-4 to TRBJ2-1; D not resolved. Trimming removed 4 bases from V and 9 bases from J, with 13 bases in between. The CDR3 extends over 13 amino acids. CDR3 region: CASSSPLSSEQFF. In DNA form, the CDR3 reads TGTGCCAGCAGTTCCCCATTGAGTAGTGAGCAGTTCTTC.

V is TRBV10-3 and J is TRBJ2-2; no firm D call. The CDR3 loop spans 13 amino acids. V lost 9 bases, J lost 5 bases, and 13 bases lay in between. Germline V lookup: CDR1 ENHRY, CDR2 SYGVKD. The CDR3 nucleotides read TGTGCCATAAGGACCGCCCTGACCGGGGAGCTGTTTTTT. Translated, it gives CAIRTALTGELFF.

The chain combines TRBV29-1 with TRBJ2-3; perhaps TRBD1 as D (6 bases). Germline CDR1 is SQVTM and CDR2 is ANQGSEA. The CDR3 has 13 residues. The ends were cut back, 7 bases at V and 4 bases at J, with 15 bases in the middle. This CDR3 is CSAPPTGPDTQYF. The CDR3 DNA follows: TGCAGCGCGCCCCCGACAGGCCCAGATACGCAGTATTTT.

The CDR3 is CSVGSGGVGSYEQYF. The CDR3 nucleotides read TGCAGCGTTGGGAGTGGGGGGGTTGGCTCCTACGAGCAGTACTTC. This sequence joins TRBV29-1 and TRBJ2-7; 7 bases map to TRBD2. J gave up 0 bases and V 4 bases, and 9 bases lay outside the gene matches. CDR1 SQVTM and CDR2 ANQGSEA come from the germline V gene. The CDR3 sequence is 15 residues long.

This clonotype came up many times. This chain links TRBV12-3 or TRBV12-4 with TRBJ1-2; D is uncertain. V was shortened by 6 bases and J by 7 bases, with 18 bases between the two germline ends. The CDR3 is 14 residues long. CDR3 coding DNA: TGTGCCAGCAGCCCTCGCTCGGGGAAGAGTGGCTACACCTTC. Amino acids: CASSPRSGKSGYTF.

This chain joins TRBV20-1 and TRBJ2-1; 8 bases match TRBD2. The V gene's germline CDR1 is DFQATT and CDR2 SNEGSKA (reference sequence). Trimming at V came to 3 bases and at J to 7 bases, leaving 17 bases not matched to a gene. There are 17 residues in the CDR3. The CDR3 nucleotides are TGCAGTGCTAGGTACCGAGCGGGAGTAGGGCTTACGAATGAGCAGTTCTTC. Protein product: CSARYRAGVGLTNEQFF.

This sequence joins TRBV5-1 and TRBJ2-1; no definite D call. Between the trimmed V and J ends, which lost 1 base and 9 bases, there was a span of 8 bases. This CDR3 spans 12 amino acids. Germline values: CDR1 SGHRS, CDR2 YFSETQ. The CDR3, as DNA: TGCGCCAGCAGCTTGAACGCTATTGAGCAGTTCTTC. Its translation: CASSLNAIEQFF. Filled out from reference TRBV5-1 and TRBJ2-1, the complete variable domain reads KAGVTQTPRYLIKTRGQQVTLSCSPISGHRSVSWYQQTPGQGLQFLFEYFSETQRNKGNFPGRFSGRQFSNSRSEMNVSTLELGDSALYLCASSLNAIEQFFGPGTRLTVL.

This chain connects TRBV5-1 to TRBJ2-5; 7 nucleotides line up with TRBD2. There are 16 residues in the CDR3. V trimming: 2 bases; J trimming: 2 bases; junction bases outside the gene matches: 9. Germline-derived CDR1 and CDR2 are SGHRS and YFSETQ. CDR3 DNA sequence: TGCGCCAGCAGCTTCTTCTTAGCGGGCACACAAGAGACCCAGTACTTC. Translating gives CASSFFLAGTQETQYF. The entire variable domain, with the rest obtained from reference TRBV5-1 and TRBJ2-5, is as follows: KAGVTQTPRYLIKTRGQQVTLSCSPISGHRSVSWYQQTPGQGLQFLFEYFSETQRNKGNFPGRFSGRQFSNSRSEMNVSTLELGDSALYLCASSFFLAGTQETQYFGPGTRLLVL.

This clonotype has at least ten counts. J is TRBJ2-5 and V is TRBV12-3 or TRBV12-4, with D possibly TRBD2 on 6 matching bases. Trimming took off 4 bases at V and 5 bases at J, with 17 bases between the two ends. There are 15 residues in the CDR3. The CDR3 loop reads CASSSLTSSLETQYF. DNA of the CDR3: TGTGCCAGCAGTTCCCTGACTAGTTCTCTGGAGACCCAGTACTTC.

The V call is TRBV12-3 or TRBV12-4, the J call TRBJ2-7; 10 bases line up with TRBD1. The length of the CDR3 is 14 residues. V shed 5 bases and J 3 bases; nucleotides not matched to a gene: 4. For the CDR3, the DNA is TGTGCCAGCAGTACGGGGACAGGGGACTACGAGCAGTACTTC. Its protein is CASSTGTGDYEQYF.